This record covers a single T cell receptor (beta chain). The method was immunoSEQ multiplex PCR; TCRdb's version includes in-frame clones alone and lacks a portion of them. This sample has about 2.1 million clones, with about 93% found just once. This specimen belongs to a study of shared clonotypes between healthy human individuals. At the level of the study: With ages of 18 to 49, the donors were a couple of women and three men.

V lost 1 base, J lost 3 bases, and 7 bases lay in between. CDR1 MGHRA and CDR2 YSYEKL come from the germline V gene. This CDR3 has 13 residues. Naive CD8 populations comprised CD45RO-negative cells positively selected for CCR7, excluding terminally differentiated effector memory CD45RA+ cells. The genes are TRBV4-1 and TRBJ2-7; D remains unclear. Sequencing input: naive CD8+ T cells from PBMCs. The receptor was derived from a man aged 18 to 35 in good health. Some clones in this sample may be carry-over from other donors' samples. CDR3 bases: TGCGCCAGCAGCCAAGTACACGGCTACGAGCAGTACTTC. Residues: CASSQVHGYEQYF.